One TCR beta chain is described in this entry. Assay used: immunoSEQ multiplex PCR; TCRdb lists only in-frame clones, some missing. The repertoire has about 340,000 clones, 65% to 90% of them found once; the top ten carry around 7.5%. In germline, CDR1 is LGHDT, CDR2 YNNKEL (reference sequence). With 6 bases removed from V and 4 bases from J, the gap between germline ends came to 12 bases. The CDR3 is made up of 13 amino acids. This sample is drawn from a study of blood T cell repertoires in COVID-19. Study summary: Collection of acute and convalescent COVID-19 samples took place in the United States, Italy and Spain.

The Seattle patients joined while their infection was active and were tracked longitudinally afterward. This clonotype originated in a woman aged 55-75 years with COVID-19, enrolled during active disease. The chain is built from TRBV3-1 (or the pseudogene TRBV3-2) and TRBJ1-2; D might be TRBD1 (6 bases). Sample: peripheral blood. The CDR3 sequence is CASSPAGAYGYTF. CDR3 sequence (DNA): TGTGCCAGCAGTCCCGCAGGGGCCTATGGCTACACCTTC.